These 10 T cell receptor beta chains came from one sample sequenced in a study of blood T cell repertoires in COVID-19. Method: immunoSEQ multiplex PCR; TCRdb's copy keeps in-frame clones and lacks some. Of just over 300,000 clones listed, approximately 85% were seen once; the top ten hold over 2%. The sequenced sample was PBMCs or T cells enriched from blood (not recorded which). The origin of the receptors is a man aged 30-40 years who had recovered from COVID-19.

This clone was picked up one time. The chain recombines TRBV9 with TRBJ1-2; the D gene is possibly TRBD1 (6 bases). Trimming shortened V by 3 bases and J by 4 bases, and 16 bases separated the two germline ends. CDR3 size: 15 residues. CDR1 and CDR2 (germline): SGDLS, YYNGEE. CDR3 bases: TGTGCCAGCAGCGCCCAGGGACACGGTGGCTATGGCTACACCTTC. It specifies CASSAQGHGGYGYTF.

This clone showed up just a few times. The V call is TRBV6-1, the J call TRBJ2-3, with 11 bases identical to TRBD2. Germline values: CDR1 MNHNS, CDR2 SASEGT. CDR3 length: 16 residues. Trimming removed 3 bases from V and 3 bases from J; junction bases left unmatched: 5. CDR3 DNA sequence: TGTGCCAGCAGTGAGGGGACTAGCGGAAGGACAGATACGCAGTATTTT. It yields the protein CASSEGTSGRTDTQYF.

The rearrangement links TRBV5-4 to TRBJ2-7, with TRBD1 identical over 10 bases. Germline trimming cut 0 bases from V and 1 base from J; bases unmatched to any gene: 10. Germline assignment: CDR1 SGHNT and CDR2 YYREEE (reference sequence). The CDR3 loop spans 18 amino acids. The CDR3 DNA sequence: TGTGCCAGCAGCTTGGTTGGGAGGGGGACAGGGGAGTCCTACGAGCAGTACTTC. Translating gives CASSLVGRGTGESYEQYF.

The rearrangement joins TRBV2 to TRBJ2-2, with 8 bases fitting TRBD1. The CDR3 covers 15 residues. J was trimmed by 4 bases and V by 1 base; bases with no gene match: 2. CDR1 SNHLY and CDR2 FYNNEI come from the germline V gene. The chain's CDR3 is CASSEGTGPTGELFF. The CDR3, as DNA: TGTGCCAGCAGTGAAGGGACAGGGCCCACCGGGGAGCTGTTTTTT.

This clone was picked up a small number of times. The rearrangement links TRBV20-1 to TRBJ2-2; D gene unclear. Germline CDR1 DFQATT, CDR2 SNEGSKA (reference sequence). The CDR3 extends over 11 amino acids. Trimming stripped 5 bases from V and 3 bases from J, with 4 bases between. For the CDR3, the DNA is TGCAGTGCTCAGGACACCGGGGAGCTGTTTTTT. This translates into CSAQDTGELFF.

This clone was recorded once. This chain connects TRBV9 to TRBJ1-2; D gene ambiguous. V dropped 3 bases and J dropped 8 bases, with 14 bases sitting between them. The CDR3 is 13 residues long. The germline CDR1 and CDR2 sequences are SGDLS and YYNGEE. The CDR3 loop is CASSGGGLEGYTF. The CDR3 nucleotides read TGTGCCAGCAGCGGAGGAGGGCTTGAAGGCTACACCTTC.

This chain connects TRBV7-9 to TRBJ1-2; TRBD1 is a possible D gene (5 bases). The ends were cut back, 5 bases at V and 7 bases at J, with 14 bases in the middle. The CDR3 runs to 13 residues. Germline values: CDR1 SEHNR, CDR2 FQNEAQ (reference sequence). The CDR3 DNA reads TGTGCCAGCAGCCTCGGACAAGAACGTGGCTACACCTTC. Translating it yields CASSLGQERGYTF.

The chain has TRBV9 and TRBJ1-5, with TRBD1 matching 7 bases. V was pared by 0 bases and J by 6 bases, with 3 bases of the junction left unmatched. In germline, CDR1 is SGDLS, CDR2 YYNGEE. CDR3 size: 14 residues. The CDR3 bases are TGTGCCAGCAGCGTAGGCAGGGGGGCTCAGCCCCAGCATTTT. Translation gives CASSVGRGAQPQHF.

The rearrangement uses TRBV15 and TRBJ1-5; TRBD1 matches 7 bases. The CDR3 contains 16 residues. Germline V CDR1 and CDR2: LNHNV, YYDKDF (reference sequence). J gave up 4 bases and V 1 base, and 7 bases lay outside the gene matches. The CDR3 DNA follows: TGTGCCACCAGCAGAGCTGAGACAGGGCCTAATCAGCCCCAGCATTTT. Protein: CATSRAETGPNQPQHF. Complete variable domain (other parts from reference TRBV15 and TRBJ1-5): DAMVIQNPRYQVTQFGKPVTLSCSQTLNHNVMYWYQQKSSQAPKLLFHYYDKDFNNEADTPDNFQSRRPNTSFCFLDIRSPGLGDTAMYLCATSRAETGPNQPQHFGDGTRLSIL.

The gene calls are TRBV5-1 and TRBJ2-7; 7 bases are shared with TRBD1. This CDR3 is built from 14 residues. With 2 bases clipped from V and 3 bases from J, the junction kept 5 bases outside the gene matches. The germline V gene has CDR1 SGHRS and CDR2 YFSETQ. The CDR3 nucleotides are TGCGCCAGCAGCTTTGACGACAGGGACTACGAGCAGTACTTC. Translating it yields CASSFDDRDYEQYF.